This TCR beta chain was captured in a study of OX40 agonist ivuxolimab in advanced cancers. The overall study: Partial responses were seen in three patients, one with hepatocellular carcinoma and two with cutaneous melanoma.

Deletions cut 1 base from V and 11 bases from J, with 11 bases between. Germline assignment: CDR1 MNHNS and CDR2 SASEGT. This CDR3 has 12 residues. Data came from immunoSEQ multiplex PCR; TCRdb stores just in-frame clones and leaves some out. The sample has 50,000 to 85,000 clones; roughly 85% are singletons. The receptor was derived from an adult with an advanced solid tumor such as melanoma, head and neck, liver or kidney cancer. This specimen was CD4+ or CD8+ T cells sorted from blood, taken in a trial of the OX40 agonist ivuxolimab. The chain is built from TRBV6-1 and TRBJ1-1; a weak D match, TRBD1 (5 bases). The CDR3 spells CASSEGGFRAFF. In DNA, the CDR3 is TGTGCCAGCAGTGAAGGGGGGTTCCGTGCTTTCTTT.